This T cell receptor beta chain is drawn from a study of T cell responses to AZD1222 COVID-19 vaccine (dated by TCRdb to the early 2020s). Broadly, across the study: A total of under 250 trial participants underwent TCR sequencing, of whom 207 had received two doses of AZD1222 and around 25 had received two doses of the MenACWY control vaccine. Enrollment into the trials was organized by age into subgroups of 18-55, 56-69 and 70-plus years, and those subgroups contained roughly 160, 29 and 62 TCR-sequenced participants, respectively.

General conclusions and limits of the study: CD4 TCRs associated with the vaccine covered the entire spike protein, and the dominant responses were in regions 160-218 and 743-854. The 56-69-year group was small, and its depth increase did not reach significance, likely because of low power. Participants were mostly white British and included more females than males, and it was suggested by the authors that clonal diversity may have been underestimated. Because no day 14 peak-response samples were available, the repertoires could be characterized only after the peak T cell response. Nearly half of unique spike-specific TCRs reportedly recognized epitopes outside regions mutated in the B.1.351 and B.1.1.7 variants. Conclusions about previously exposed vaccinees were limited because only a handful of AZD1222 recipients were SARS-CoV-2 seropositive at baseline. Spike-specific TCR breadth and depth rose significantly after two AZD1222 doses compared with day 0 and with MenACWY recipients.

The CDR3 regions of human TCRbeta chains were analyzed by immunosequencing. The authors' pipeline ran thus. TCRs in the repertoires were matched against a reference library of SARS-CoV-2-specific TCRs that had been generated with the MIRA antigen-specificity platform. Breadth was defined as the fraction of unique TCRs that were SARS-CoV-2-associated, and depth was defined as the fraction of total T cells that were SARS-CoV-2-associated. Each spike-specific TCR was assigned to its reactive spike region and to a CD4 or CD8 class using the MIRA data. Log10-transformed breadth and depth values were compared by one-way ANOVA with Sidak's multiple comparisons tests. Sourced from immuneACCESS, this table was stored by TCRdb with only in-frame sequences that have V and J called. A share of the clones is absent; for the studies checked, an unresolved V gene accounts for under half, and the remainder has no known explanation. That table is the source of V, J and clone size, and D and trimming were worked out from the DNA. In this sample the table shows 100,000 or so clones, roughly 89% of which occur a single time. The ten largest clones add up to roughly 45% of the sample.

This clone was seen only once. Its antigen has not been determined. Within one base of it there is no much larger clone, and no base qualities were kept. The intended sense of this specimen's time point label: about 28 days (+/-7) after the second vaccine dose. Because spike-specific TCR depth and breadth did not differ between the two schedules, AZD1222 recipients who got a second dose at roughly 4 weeks were pooled with those who got a second dose at roughly 12 weeks. Vaccinee samples were obtained from the UK trials COV001 and COV002, which included a single-blind randomized controlled phase 2/3 trial of AZD1222 (ChAdOx1 nCoV-19) in healthy adults. For TCRbeta chain sequencing, PBMC samples were collected from trial participants at day 0 and at day 28 after the second dose. This specimen consisted of peripheral blood, obtained 28 days after the second AZD1222 dose. The source of this sequence is an adult who received the AZD1222 COVID-19 vaccine.

Here is the DNA: TGTGCCAGCAGCTTAGGGATCCCTCGGGGCACAGATACGCAGTATTTT. This is translated as CASSLGIPRGTDTQYF. The rearranged chain carries TRBV7-2 and TRBJ2-3; the D gene is not confidently resolved. The germline ends are 12 bases apart after V is trimmed by 1 base and J by 1 base. Via the germline V gene, CDR1 is SGHTA and CDR2 FQGNSA. The CDR3 spans 16 residues, from the cysteine through the phenylalanine. Kept here is only the CDR3 DNA, which spans 48 bases and is read in frame from base 1. Reference TRBV7-2 and TRBJ2-3 proteins supply the regions before and after the CDR3; the full variable domain is: GAGVSQSPSNKVTEKGKDVELRCDPISGHTALYWYRQSLGQGLEFLIYFQGNSAPDKSGLPSDRFSAERTGGSVSTLTIQRTQQEDSAVYLCASSLGIPRGTDTQYFGPGTRLTVL.